The 29 T cell receptor beta chains in this list originate from one sample, sequenced in a study of PD-L1 blockade in urothelial cancer. Time point given: peripheral blood 6 weeks after treatment start. Profiled with immunoSEQ multiplex PCR; TCRdb holds only in-frame clones, not every one. Of about 76,000 clones in the sample, around 93% were seen once. Material: PBMCs, obtained around atezolizumab (anti-PD-L1) treatment. These receptors all come from a woman of 80 years or more with urothelial cancer.

This clone was seen a handful of times. The V gene is TRBV5-1, the J gene TRBJ1-2; D not certain. Germline loops: CDR1 SGHRS, CDR2 YFSETQ. The CDR3 runs 16 residues. V lost 0 bases and J lost 4, with 16 bases in between. This CDR3 is CASSLEGRRETYGYTF. The CDR3 DNA reads TGCGCCAGCAGCTTGGAGGGCCGACGGGAGACCTATGGCTACACCTTC.

The genes are TRBV6-1 and TRBJ2-7; no clear D gene. This CDR3 is built from 12 residues. From germline, CDR1 is MNHNS and CDR2 SASEGT. V was cut by 4 bases and J by 6 bases, with 10 bases left in between. The CDR3 sequence is CASSAVGSEQYF. For the CDR3, the DNA is TGTGCCAGCAGTGCCGTTGGTAGCGAGCAGTACTTC.

The CDR3 nucleotides are TGTGCCAGCAGCCCATCCTCCCGAGGGCTCGATGAGCAGTTCTTC. Translated: CASSPSSRGLDEQFF. The V and J genes are TRBV7-9 and TRBJ2-1; a possible D gene is TRBD2 (5 bases). Between the trimmed V and J ends, which lost 5 bases and 8 bases, there was a span of 19 bases. Germline V gives CDR1 SEHNR, CDR2 FQNEAQ (reference sequence). CDR3 length equals 15 residues.

V is TRBV7-3 and J is TRBJ2-1; 7 nucleotides match TRBD1. The CDR3 covers 14 residues. Looked up from germline, CDR1 is SGHTA and CDR2 is FQGTGA. J lost 9 bases, V lost 5 bases, and 10 bases had no gene match. CDR3 DNA sequence: TGTGCCAGCAGCCGCCCCGAGGGGGCAGGTGAGCAGTTCTTC. The encoded protein is CASSRPEGAGEQFF.

The genes are TRBV11-2 and TRBJ1-4; D may be TRBD1 (5 bases). Germline values: CDR1 SGHAT, CDR2 FQNNGV. This CDR3 spans 15 amino acids. Deletions cut 4 bases from V and 3 bases from J, with 12 bases between. The DNA of the CDR3 is TGTGCCAGCAGCTGGGGCCTCCTGGCTAATGAAAAACTGTTTTTT. Translation gives CASSWGLLANEKLFF.

This chain connects TRBV7-3 to TRBJ2-6; D uncertain. Germline V CDR1 and CDR2: SGHTA, FQGTGA. This CDR3 has 16 residues. V lost 5 bases, J lost 0 bases, and 11 bases lay in between. CDR3 protein: CASSPTAHSGANVLTF. CDR3 sequence (DNA): TGTGCCAGCAGCCCCACAGCTCACTCTGGGGCCAACGTCCTGACTTTC.

V gene TRBV5-6 combines with J gene TRBJ2-2, with D possibly being TRBD1 (5 bases). Germline loops: CDR1 SGHDT, CDR2 YYEEEE. This CDR3 is built from 14 residues. V lost 4 bases and J lost 7, with 14 bases in between. The CDR3 loop reads CASSTTRDLGELFF. The CDR3 DNA reads TGTGCCAGCAGCACGACCAGGGATCTCGGGGAGCTGTTTTTT.

The J gene is TRBJ1-2, the V gene TRBV19, with 8 bases aligning to TRBD1. Germline V gene sequence: CDR1 LNHDA, CDR2 SQIVND (reference sequence). Trimming took 2 bases from V and 5 from J; bases not matched to a gene: 4. The CDR3 totals 14 residues. CDR3 residues: CASSIPGDRYGYTF. CDR3 sequence (DNA): TGTGCCAGTAGTATACCGGGGGACAGGTATGGCTACACCTTC. Complete variable domain (other parts from reference TRBV19 and TRBJ1-2): DGGITQSPKYLFRKEGQNVTLSCEQNLNHDAMYWYRQDPGQGLRLIYYSQIVNDFQKGDIAEGYSVSREKKESFPLTVTSAQKNPTAFYLCASSIPGDRYGYTFGSGTRLTVV.

V and J are TRBV14 and TRBJ2-3; a possible D gene is TRBD2 (6 bases). CDR1 is SGHDN and CDR2 is FVKESK in the germline V gene. The V and J ends lost 4 bases and 3 bases respectively, with 17 bases between them. The CDR3 covers 16 residues. The CDR3, as DNA: TGTGCCAGCAGCCTCTTAAGTGGGGGGAGAACAGATACGCAGTATTTT. Translation: CASSLLSGGRTDTQYF.

This chain links TRBV25-1 with TRBJ1-2, with a possible D match to TRBD1 (5 bases). The CDR3 spans 15 residues. The germline V gene has CDR1 MGHDK and CDR2 SYGVNS. The V and J ends lost 1 base and 7 bases respectively, with 16 bases between them. The CDR3 loop is CASSESTGLGGGYTF. In nucleotides, the CDR3 is TGTGCCAGCAGTGAATCGACGGGACTTGGAGGTGGCTACACCTTC.

The chain carries TRBV7-9 and TRBJ2-5; TRBD1 aligns across 8 bases. J lost 5 bases, V lost 5 bases, and 10 bases had no gene match. The CDR3 is 15 amino acids. Germline CDR1 reads SEHNR; CDR2 reads FQNEAQ (reference sequence). Written as DNA, the CDR3 is TGTGCCAGCAGCCGTGGACAGGGTAGATCGGAGACCCAGTACTTC. Residues: CASSRGQGRSETQYF.

This clone was counted at least ten times. This chain connects TRBV28 to TRBJ2-4; D call uncertain. The germline CDR1 and CDR2 sequences are MDHEN and SYDVKM. The CDR3 has 15 residues. V shed 1 base and J shed 0 bases, with 7 bases lying between them. CDR3 region: CASSLSGLAKNIQYF. CDR3 coding DNA: TGTGCCAGCAGTTTATCAGGTCTAGCCAAAAACATTCAGTACTTC.

This rearrangement joins TRBV28 to TRBJ1-2; D not resolved. This CDR3 has 15 amino acids. The ends were cut back, 6 bases at V and 7 bases at J, with 21 bases in the middle. Germline-derived CDR1 and CDR2 are MDHEN and SYDVKM. The CDR3 DNA follows: TGTGCCAGCAGGGAGGGTGTATTCAATTCGGGTGGCTACACCTTC. Its translation is CASREGVFNSGGYTF.

The chain has TRBV2 and TRBJ2-1; D gene ambiguous. The germline gives CDR1 SNHLY, CDR2 FYNNEI. Trimming stripped 3 bases from V and 9 bases from J, with 12 bases between. This CDR3 has 13 amino acids. CDR3 sequence reads: CASSDDAPGEQFF. Written as DNA, the CDR3 is TGTGCCAGCAGTGACGATGCGCCGGGTGAGCAGTTCTTC.

J is TRBJ1-1 and V is TRBV5-5; 10 bases are shared with TRBD1. J lost 2 bases, V lost 4 bases, and 5 bases had no gene match. This CDR3 comprises 15 residues. Germline V CDR1 and CDR2: SGHKS, YYEKEE (reference sequence). CDR3 in DNA: TGTGCCAGCAGCAATGGGGACAGGGGAAACACTGAAGCTTTCTTT. This gives the protein CASSNGDRGNTEAFF.

This rearrangement joins TRBV29-1 to TRBJ1-1; a weak D match, TRBD1 (6 bases). The CDR3 covers 18 residues. From germline, CDR1 is SQVTM and CDR2 ANQGSEA. Between the trimmed V and J ends, which lost 3 bases and 0 bases, there was a span of 23 bases. DNA for the CDR3: TGCAGCGTTGAGGGGGGGCATAGGTCCAAGACACTGAACACTGAAGCTTTCTTT. Translation: CSVEGGHRSKTLNTEAFF. Supplemented by reference TRBV29-1 and TRBJ1-1, the full variable domain reads SAVISQKPSRDICQRGTSLTIQCQVDSQVTMMFWYRQQPGQSLTLIATANQGSEATYESGFVIDKFPISRPNLTFSTLTVSNMSPEDSSIYLCSVEGGHRSKTLNTEAFFGQGTRLTVV.

The chain employs TRBV10-2 and TRBJ2-3, with 10 bases lining up with TRBD2. The CDR3 runs 15 residues. Trimming took 8 bases from V and 1 from J; bases not matched to a gene: 6. CDR1 and CDR2 (germline): WSHSY, SAAADI. CDR3 in amino acids: CASQFLAGGTDTQYF. Written as DNA, the CDR3 is TGCGCCAGCCAATTTCTAGCGGGAGGCACAGATACGCAGTATTTT.

The V and J genes are TRBV6-1 and TRBJ1-1; 7 bases line up with TRBD1. The ends lost 8 bases at V and 1 base at J; junction bases unmatched: 7. CDR3 length equals 14 residues. The germline V gene encodes CDR1 MNHNS and CDR2 SASEGT. The CDR3 bases are TGTGCCAGCCCCGAAGGGGGCCGGAACACTGAAGCTTTCTTT. This sequence encodes CASPEGGRNTEAFF.

The chain has TRBV27 and TRBJ2-5; 9 nucleotides agree with TRBD1. Per the germline V gene, CDR1 is MNHEY and CDR2 is SMNVEV (reference sequence). This CDR3 spans 15 amino acids. The V gene end was trimmed by 5 bases and the J gene end by 1 base; junction bases not matched to a gene: 5. CDR3 amino acids: CASSPGQGLQETQYF. In DNA, the CDR3 is TGTGCCAGCAGTCCGGGACAGGGACTCCAAGAGACCCAGTACTTC.

The chain joins TRBV5-1 to TRBJ1-5, with D possibly being TRBD1 (6 bases). CDR3 length equals 14 residues. Germline V gene data show CDR1 as SGHRS and CDR2 as YFSETQ. Trimming shortened V by 0 bases and J by 2 bases, and 6 bases separated the two germline ends. The CDR3 DNA sequence: TGCGCCAGCAGCTTGGGGACAGGCAATCAGCCCCAGCATTTT. Translated, it gives CASSLGTGNQPQHF.

This rearrangement joins TRBV5-4 to TRBJ2-5; 16 positions match TRBD2. Unmatched junction bases numbered 4, after V lost 4 bases and J lost 1 base. The CDR3 loop spans 17 amino acids. In germline, CDR1 is SGHNT, CDR2 YYREEE (reference sequence). CDR3 sequence: CASSGTSGRAFQETQYF. The CDR3 DNA reads as TGTGCCAGCAGCGGGACTAGCGGGAGGGCCTTCCAAGAGACCCAGTACTTC.

The rearrangement uses TRBV27 and TRBJ1-2; unclear D gene. This CDR3 is built from 15 residues. Germline V gives CDR1 MNHEY, CDR2 SMNVEV (reference sequence). Trimming removed 6 bases from V and 6 bases from J, with 20 bases in between. The CDR3 sequence is CASRQKVGDYNGYTF. CDR3 DNA: TGTGCCAGCAGGCAAAAAGTGGGCGATTACAATGGCTACACCTTC.

This sequence joins TRBV27 and TRBJ1-5; 8 bases match TRBD1. The germline CDR1 and CDR2 sequences are MNHEY and SMNVEV (reference sequence). With V trimmed by 7 bases and J by 4 bases, 6 bases remained unmatched. The CDR3 extends over 14 amino acids. In nucleotides, the CDR3 is TGTGCCAGCAACGGACAGGGTTGGAATCAGCCCCAGCATTTT. As protein: CASNGQGWNQPQHF.

The chain is built from TRBV4-2 and TRBJ2-3; TRBD2 matches at 8 bases. V lost 0 bases, J lost 1 base, and 6 bases stayed unmatched. Germline lookup yields CDR1 LGHNA and CDR2 YNFKEQ. This CDR3 has 17 residues. CDR3: CASSQDRPAGGTDTQYF. The CDR3 region has the DNA TGTGCCAGCAGCCAAGATCGGCCAGCGGGAGGCACAGATACGCAGTATTTT.

The chain joins TRBV6-5 to TRBJ1-1; 9 bases fit TRBD1. The CDR3 sequence is 14 residues long. Germline CDR1 is MNHEY and CDR2 is SVGAGI. With 4 bases clipped from V and 5 bases from J, the junction kept 5 bases outside the gene matches. The CDR3 region is CASSLGTGRTEAFF. The DNA of the CDR3 is TGTGCCAGCAGTTTGGGGACAGGGCGGACTGAAGCTTTCTTT.

This clone was recorded a few times. CDR3 protein: CASTPLGTGGGNEQFF. For the CDR3, the DNA is TGTGCCAGTACCCCCCTCGGGACAGGGGGAGGCAATGAGCAGTTCTTC. The rearrangement links TRBV19 to TRBJ2-1; 11 positions match TRBD1. The CDR3 spans 16 residues. CDR1 and CDR2 from the germline V gene are LNHDA and SQIVND (reference sequence). V dropped 7 bases and J dropped 6; count of bases not matched to a gene: 11.

The chain is built from TRBV28 and TRBJ2-1; 10 bases agree with TRBD2. V trimming: 7 bases; J trimming: 6 bases; junction bases outside the gene matches: 9. Germline lookup yields CDR1 MDHEN and CDR2 SYDVKM. CDR3 size: 15 residues. The CDR3, as DNA: TGTGCCAGCATCCCGAGCGGGAGGGCCGGCAATGAGCAGTTCTTC. It specifies CASIPSGRAGNEQFF.

The gene calls are TRBV18 and TRBJ1-1, with D possibly matching TRBD1 (6 bases). CDR1 and CDR2 from the germline V gene are KGHSH and LQKENI. The CDR3 spans 12 residues. V shed 3 bases and J shed 10 bases, with 12 bases lying between them. This chain's CDR3 is CASSPQGIGAFF. In nucleotides, the CDR3 is TGTGCCAGCTCACCCCAGGGGATTGGAGCTTTCTTT.

This clone was found a few times. The J gene is TRBJ2-3, the V gene TRBV15; tentative D call: TRBD1 (6 bases). The CDR3 is 13 amino acids. Trimming pared 3 bases from V and 3 bases from J, leaving 7 bases between. Germline CDR1 LNHNV, CDR2 YYDKDF (reference sequence). CDR3 in amino acids: CATSSQGTDTQYF. The CDR3 DNA follows: TGTGCCACCAGCAGCCAGGGGACAGATACGCAGTATTTT.